The 17 T cell receptor beta chains presented below share a single source sample, sequenced in a study of T cell responses to AZD1222 COVID-19 vaccine. This table comes from immunoSEQ multiplex PCR, and its TCRdb copy is limited to in-frame clones, with some not included. The sample holds over 60,000 clones; around 86% are singletons and the top ten take approximately 25%. Sequenced material: peripheral blood, taken on day 0 of AZD1222 vaccination. The receptors derive from an adult in good health.

The chain links TRBV5-6 to TRBJ1-5, with D tentatively TRBD1 (6 bases). Germline V gives CDR1 SGHDT, CDR2 YYEEEE. The CDR3 covers 13 residues. The V end was cut by 4 bases, the J end by 4 bases, with 9 bases between. CDR3 DNA sequence: TGTGCCAGCAGCAGACAGGTTAATCAGCCCCAGCATTTT. Its translation: CASSRQVNQPQHF.

The J gene is TRBJ1-2, the V gene TRBV2; 9 bases are shared with TRBD1. J gave up 5 bases and V 6 bases, and 7 bases lay outside the gene matches. Germline CDR1 is SNHLY and CDR2 is FYNNEI. The CDR3 is made up of 14 amino acids. The CDR3, as DNA: TGTGCCAGCAGGCCAGCAGACAGGGGGTATGGCTACACCTTC. Its protein is CASRPADRGYGYTF.

The CDR3 region has the DNA TGTGCCAGCAGTGAATGGCGCACAGATACGCAGTATTTT. It codes for CASSEWRTDTQYF. The chain has TRBV25-1 and TRBJ2-3; D unclear. Germline lookup yields CDR1 MGHDK and CDR2 SYGVNS. This CDR3 contains 13 residues. V was clipped by 1 base and J by 1 base, with 3 bases between them.

This chain uses TRBV12-3 or TRBV12-4 with TRBJ2-3, with D perhaps TRBD1 (6 bases). V was shortened by 5 bases and J by 8 bases, with 11 bases between the two germline ends. The length of the CDR3 is 12 residues. The CDR3 DNA follows: TGTGCCAGCAGTCCGCAGGGGACTACGCAGTATTTT. Its translation: CASSPQGTTQYF.

This sequence joins TRBV14 and TRBJ1-2; no clear D gene. CDR3 length: 12 amino acids. Germline CDR1 SGHDN, CDR2 FVKESK. Deletions cut 1 base from V and 4 bases from J, with 4 bases between. CDR3 sequence: CASSQGGYGYTF. Here the CDR3 DNA reads TGTGCCAGCAGCCAAGGGGGCTATGGCTACACCTTC.

The rearrangement uses TRBV2 and TRBJ1-3; D unresolved. Trimming took off 8 bases at V and 1 base at J, with 12 bases between the two ends. The length of the CDR3 is 14 residues. Germline V gives CDR1 SNHLY, CDR2 FYNNEI. For the CDR3, the DNA is TGTGCCAGCTCCCTCGGGAGATCTGGAAACACCATATATTTT. The encoded protein is CASSLGRSGNTIYF.

This chain links TRBV2 with TRBJ2-5; perhaps TRBD2 as D (6 bases). The CDR3 has 12 amino acids. V lost 7 bases to trimming and J lost 5 bases, with 11 bases between them. CDR1 SNHLY and CDR2 FYNNEI come from the germline V gene. CDR3 DNA sequence: TGTGCCAGCAAAAGGAGCGGGGAGACCCAGTACTTC. Translated: CASKRSGETQYF.

The genes are TRBV5-5 and TRBJ1-4; TRBD1 matches 8 bases. The CDR3 is 15 amino acids. V was clipped by 4 bases and J by 8 bases; unmatched bases: 10. The V gene's germline CDR1 is SGHKS and CDR2 YYEKEE (reference sequence). CDR3 in DNA: TGTGCCAGCAGCCATGTCGGACAGGGAGGGGAAAAACTGTTTTTT. Protein: CASSHVGQGGEKLFF.

The V gene is TRBV11-2, the J gene TRBJ1-1; possible D gene TRBD1, 5 bases. The CDR3 spans 12 residues. V lost 4 bases to trimming and J lost 9 bases, with 12 bases between them. Germline V gene lookup returns CDR1 SGHAT and CDR2 FQNNGV. CDR3 loop: CASSSRGVKAFF. Here the CDR3 DNA reads TGTGCCAGCAGCTCGAGAGGGGTCAAAGCTTTCTTT.

The V and J genes are TRBV6-5 and TRBJ2-7; 11 nucleotides match TRBD2. With V trimmed by 0 bases and J by 3 bases, 4 bases remained unmatched. Germline V CDR1 and CDR2: MNHEY, SVGAGI. The CDR3 is 16 residues long. CDR3 nucleotide sequence: TGTGCCAGCAGTTACTCGAGTCTAGCGGGGGGCTACGAGCAGTACTTC. It is translated as CASSYSSLAGGYEQYF.

The CDR3 sequence is CASSPLGRSGGTEQFF. CDR3 DNA: TGCGCCAGCAGCCCCCTTGGTAGAAGCGGGGGAACCGAGCAGTTCTTC. This chain joins TRBV4-1 and TRBJ2-1, with TRBD2 matching 8 bases. Per germline, CDR1 MGHRA and CDR2 YSYEKL. With 4 bases clipped from V and 10 bases from J, the junction kept 15 bases outside the gene matches. This CDR3 contains 16 residues.

V and J are TRBV9 and TRBJ1-1; D call uncertain. Trimming cost V 6 bases and J 4 bases, with 16 bases left between them. From germline, CDR1 is SGDLS and CDR2 YYNGEE. The CDR3 contains 14 residues. CDR3 loop: CASTDGRAGTEAFF. Here the CDR3 DNA reads TGTGCCAGCACCGACGGGAGGGCAGGCACTGAAGCTTTCTTT. The full variable domain, its missing parts supplied by reference TRBV9 and TRBJ1-1, is DSGVTQTPKHLITATGQRVTLRCSPRSGDLSVYWYQQSLDQGLQFLIQYYNGEERAKGNILERFSAQQFPDLHSELNLSSLELGDSALYFCASTDGRAGTEAFFGQGTRLTVV.

The V gene is TRBV5-1, the J gene TRBJ1-1; a weak D match, TRBD1 (5 bases). The CDR3 is 15 amino acids. With 0 bases removed from V and 4 bases from J, the gap between germline ends came to 13 bases. The germline gives CDR1 SGHRS, CDR2 YFSETQ. CDR3 sequence: CASSLGQGDITEAFF. The CDR3 coding sequence is TGCGCCAGCAGCTTGGGGCAGGGAGATATCACTGAAGCTTTCTTT.

This clone occurred once. J is TRBJ2-3 and V is TRBV7-2; TRBD1 is a possible D gene (5 bases). Germline assignment: CDR1 SGHTA and CDR2 FQGNSA. This CDR3 has 15 amino acids. V was cut by 5 bases and J by 2 bases, with 14 bases left in between. The CDR3 coding sequence is TGTGCCAGCAGCGTAGACAGTACCAACACAGATACGCAGTATTTT. Encoded protein: CASSVDSTNTDTQYF.

V gene TRBV29-1 combines with J gene TRBJ1-1; D call uncertain. CDR3 length: 15 amino acids. The ends were cut back, 3 bases at V and 0 bases at J, with 14 bases in the middle. CDR1 and CDR2 (germline): SQVTM, ANQGSEA. CDR3 DNA: TGCAGCGTTGACGAGCTGCAGAGCATGAACACTGAAGCTTTCTTT. Translating it yields CSVDELQSMNTEAFF.

The chain joins TRBV3-1 (or the pseudogene TRBV3-2) to TRBJ2-1; tentative D call: TRBD1 (7 bases). The V end was cut by 3 bases, the J end by 4 bases, with 19 bases between. Germline-derived CDR1 and CDR2 are LGHDT and YNNKEL (reference sequence). This CDR3 has 17 amino acids. Written as DNA, the CDR3 is TGTGCCAGCAGCCAGGGTAGGCGGCCAGGGGGGTACAATGAGCAGTTCTTC. It specifies CASSQGRRPGGYNEQFF.

This clone appeared a single time. This chain uses TRBV29-1 with TRBJ2-2, with D unresolved. Germline V gene sequence: CDR1 SQVTM, CDR2 ANQGSEA. The CDR3 has 13 residues. V lost 1 base and J lost 5, with 8 bases in between. Here the CDR3 reads CSVEGTGTGELFF. DNA for the CDR3: TGCAGCGTTGAAGGCACGGGTACCGGGGAGCTGTTTTTT.